Listed below are T cell receptor beta chains from one sample, sequenced in a study of cytotoxic CD8 clonotypes in ibrutinib-treated CLL. Method: immunoSEQ multiplex PCR; TCRdb's copy keeps in-frame clones and lacks some. The table has 40,000 to 55,000 clones, less than 85% seen once. Sample: PBMCs, taken after 24 months of ibrutinib treatment. The receptors were gathered from a human donor with chronic lymphocytic leukemia. Each CDR3 is given with its conserved first and last residue. The D gene is left open where the match is weak. Expanded clones are given a class, and other clones once, few, many or no size at all.

J | V | D | size | DNA | CDR3
TRBJ2-5 | TRBV4-2 | TRBD1 | - | TGTGCCAGCAGCCAAGCTAGCACAGGGGGCGAGACCCAGTACTTC | CASSQASTGGETQYF
TRBJ2-5 | TRBV30 | - | once | TGTGCCTGGCGAATCAGACAGGCAGGGGAGACCCAGTACTTC | CAWRIRQAGETQYF
TRBJ2-6 | TRBV19 | TRBD2 | - | TGTGCCAGTCGACGAACTCTTAGCGGGACACCTCTCTCTGGGGCCAACGTCCTGACTTTC | CASRRTLSGTPLSGANVLTF
TRBJ2-6 | TRBV19 | - | once | TGTGCCAGTAGTATCTGGGGGGCTGGGGCCAACGTCCTGACTTTC | CASSIWGAGANVLTF
TRBJ1-1 | TRBV19 | TRBD1 | - | TGTGCCAGTAGTCCAGGGGGTCTAGGGAACACTGAAGCTTTCTTT | CASSPGGLGNTEAFF
TRBJ1-1 | TRBV6-6 | TRBD1 | - | TGTGCCAGCAGTAAACTACAGGGGCTCCGTATGGAAGCTTTCTTT | CASSKLQGLRMEAFF
TRBJ2-2 | TRBV18 | - | - | TGTGCCAGCTCTATTGAGCGGTTTTACACCGGGGAGCTGTTTTTT | CASSIERFYTGELFF
TRBJ2-7 | TRBV18 | TRBD1 | - | TGTGCCAGCTCTACCGGACAGGCCCCTTTGGGGGAGCAGTACTTC | CASSTGQAPLGEQYF
TRBJ2-1 | TRBV28 | TRBD2 | - | TGTGCCAGCAGTTTAACTCTAGCGGGAGCCTTGGACAATGAGCAGTTCTTC | CASSLTLAGALDNEQFF
TRBJ1-1 | TRBV30 | - | - | TGTGCCTGGAGTGTAGACTTCGACAGAGGGGGGGGCGCTGAAGCTTTCTTT | CAWSVDFDRGGGAEAFF
TRBJ2-7 | TRBV11-2 | TRBD1 | - | TGTGCCAGCAGCCAGAGGGGGCTAGCACAGAACGAGCAGTACTTC | CASSQRGLAQNEQYF